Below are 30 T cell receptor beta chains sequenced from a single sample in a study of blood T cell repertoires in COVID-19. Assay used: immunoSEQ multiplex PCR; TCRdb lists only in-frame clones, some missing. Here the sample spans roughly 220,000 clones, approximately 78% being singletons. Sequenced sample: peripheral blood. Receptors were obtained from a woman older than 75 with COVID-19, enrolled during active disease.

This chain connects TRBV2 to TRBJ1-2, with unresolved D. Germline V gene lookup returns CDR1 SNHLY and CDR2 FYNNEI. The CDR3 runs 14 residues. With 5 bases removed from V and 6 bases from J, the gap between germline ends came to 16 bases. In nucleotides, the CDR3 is TGTGCCAGCAGTTCCCGACGGGAGGGAGATGGCTACACCTTC. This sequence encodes CASSSRREGDGYTF.

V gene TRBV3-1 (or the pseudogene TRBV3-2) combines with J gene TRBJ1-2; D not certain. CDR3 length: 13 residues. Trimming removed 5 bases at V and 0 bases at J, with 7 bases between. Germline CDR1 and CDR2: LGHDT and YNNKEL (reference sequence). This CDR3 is CASSSQSNYGYTF. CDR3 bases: TGTGCCAGCAGCTCTCAGTCTAACTATGGCTACACCTTC.

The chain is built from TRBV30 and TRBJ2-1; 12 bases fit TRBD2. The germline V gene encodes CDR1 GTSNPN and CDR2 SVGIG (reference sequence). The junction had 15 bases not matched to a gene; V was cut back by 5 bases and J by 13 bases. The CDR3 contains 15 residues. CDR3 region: CAWQYASGGVRDQFF. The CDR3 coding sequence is TGTGCCTGGCAGTATGCTAGCGGGGGGGTCAGGGATCAGTTCTTC.

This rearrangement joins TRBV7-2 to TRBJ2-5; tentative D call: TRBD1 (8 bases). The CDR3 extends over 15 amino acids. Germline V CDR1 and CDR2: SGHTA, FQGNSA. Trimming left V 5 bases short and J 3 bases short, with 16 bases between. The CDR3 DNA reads TGTGCCAGCAGCCAGCAGGGGGCGGGGGAAGAGACCCAGTACTTC. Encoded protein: CASSQQGAGEETQYF.

For the CDR3, the DNA is TGTGCCTGGAGTGGACAGGGGGGAGGAACCTTC. Amino acid sequence: CAWSGQGGGTF. The chain has TRBV30 and TRBJ1-2; TRBD1 agrees at 9 bases. The CDR3 is 11 residues long. The germline V gene encodes CDR1 GTSNPN and CDR2 SVGIG (reference sequence). J was trimmed by 14 bases and V by 1 base; bases with no gene match: 5. The entire variable domain, with the rest obtained from reference TRBV30 and TRBJ1-2, is as follows: SQTIHQWPATLVQPVGSPLSLECTVEGTSNPNLYWYRQAAGRGLQLLFYSVGIGQISSEVPQNLSASRPQDRQFILSSKKLLLSDSGFYLCAWSGQGGGTFGSGTRLTVV.

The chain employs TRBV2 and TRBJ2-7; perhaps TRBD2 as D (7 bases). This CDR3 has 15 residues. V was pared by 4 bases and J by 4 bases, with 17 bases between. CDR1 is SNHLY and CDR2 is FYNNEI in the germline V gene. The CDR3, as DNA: TGTGCCAGCAGTGCTTCTAGCGGAGGGGGATACGAGCAGTACTTC. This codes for CASSASSGGGYEQYF.

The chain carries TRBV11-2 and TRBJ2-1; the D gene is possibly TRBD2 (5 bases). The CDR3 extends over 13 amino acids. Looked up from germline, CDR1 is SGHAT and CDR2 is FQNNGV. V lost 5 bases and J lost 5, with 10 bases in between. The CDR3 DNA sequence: TGTGCCAGCAGCCATGGAGGACACAATGAGCAGTTCTTC. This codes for CASSHGGHNEQFF.

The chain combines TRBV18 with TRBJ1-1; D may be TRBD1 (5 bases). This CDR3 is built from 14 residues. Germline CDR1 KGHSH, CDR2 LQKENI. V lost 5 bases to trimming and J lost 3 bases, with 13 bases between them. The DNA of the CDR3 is TGTGCCAGCTCAGTACGACAAGGGGACACTGAAGCTTTCTTT. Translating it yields CASSVRQGDTEAFF.

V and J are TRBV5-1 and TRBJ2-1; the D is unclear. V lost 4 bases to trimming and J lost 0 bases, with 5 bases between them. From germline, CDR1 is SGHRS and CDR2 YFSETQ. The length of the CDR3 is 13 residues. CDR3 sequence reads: CASSPSSYNEQFF. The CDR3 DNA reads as TGCGCCAGCAGCCCGAGCTCCTACAATGAGCAGTTCTTC.

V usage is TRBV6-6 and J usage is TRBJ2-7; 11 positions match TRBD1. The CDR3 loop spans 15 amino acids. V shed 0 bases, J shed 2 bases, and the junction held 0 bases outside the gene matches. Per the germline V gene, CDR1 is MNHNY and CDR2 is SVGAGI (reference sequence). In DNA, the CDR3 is TGTGCCAGCAGTTACTCGGGACAGGGGGCCTACGAGCAGTACTTC. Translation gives CASSYSGQGAYEQYF.

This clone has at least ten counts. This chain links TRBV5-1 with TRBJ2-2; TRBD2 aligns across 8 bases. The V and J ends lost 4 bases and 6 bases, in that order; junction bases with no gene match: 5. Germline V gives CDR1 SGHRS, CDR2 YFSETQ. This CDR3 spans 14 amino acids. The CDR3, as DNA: TGCGCCAGCAGCCCAGCGGGAGTCCCCGGGGAGCTGTTTTTT. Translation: CASSPAGVPGELFF. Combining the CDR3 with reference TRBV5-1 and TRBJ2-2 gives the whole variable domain KAGVTQTPRYLIKTRGQQVTLSCSPISGHRSVSWYQQTPGQGLQFLFEYFSETQRNKGNFPGRFSGRQFSNSRSEMNVSTLELGDSALYLCASSPAGVPGELFFGEGSRLTVL.

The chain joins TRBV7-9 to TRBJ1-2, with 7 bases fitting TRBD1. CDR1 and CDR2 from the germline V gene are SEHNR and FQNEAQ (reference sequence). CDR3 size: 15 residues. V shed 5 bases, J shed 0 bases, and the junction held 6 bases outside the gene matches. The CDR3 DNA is TGTGCCAGCAGCCGGGACAGTCGGTCTAACTATGGCTACACCTTC. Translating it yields CASSRDSRSNYGYTF.

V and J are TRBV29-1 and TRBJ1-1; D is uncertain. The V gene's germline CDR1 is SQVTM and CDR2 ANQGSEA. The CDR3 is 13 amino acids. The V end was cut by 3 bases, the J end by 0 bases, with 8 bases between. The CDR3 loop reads CSVDELMNTEAFF. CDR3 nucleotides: TGCAGCGTTGATGAGCTGATGAACACTGAAGCTTTCTTT.

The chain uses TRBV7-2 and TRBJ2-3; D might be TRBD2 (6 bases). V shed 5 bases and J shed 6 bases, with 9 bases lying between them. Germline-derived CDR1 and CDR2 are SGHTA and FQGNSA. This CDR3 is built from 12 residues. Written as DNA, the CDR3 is TGTGCCAGCAGCCCGGGACTTGATACGCAGTATTTT. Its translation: CASSPGLDTQYF.

The DNA for the CDR3 is TGTGCCACCAGTGATTACCAGACTAGCAATGAGCAGTTCTTC. Translating it yields CATSDYQTSNEQFF. The V and J genes are TRBV24-1 and TRBJ2-1; D might be TRBD2 (6 bases). The V and J ends lost 2 bases and 6 bases respectively, with 10 bases between them. Germline loops: CDR1 KGHDR, CDR2 SFDVKD. CDR3 size: 14 residues.

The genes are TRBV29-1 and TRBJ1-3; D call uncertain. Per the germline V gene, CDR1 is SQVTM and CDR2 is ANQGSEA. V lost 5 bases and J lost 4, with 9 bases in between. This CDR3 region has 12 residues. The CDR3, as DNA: TGCAGCGTTTCGCAGTCCGGAAACACCATATATTTT. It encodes CSVSQSGNTIYF.

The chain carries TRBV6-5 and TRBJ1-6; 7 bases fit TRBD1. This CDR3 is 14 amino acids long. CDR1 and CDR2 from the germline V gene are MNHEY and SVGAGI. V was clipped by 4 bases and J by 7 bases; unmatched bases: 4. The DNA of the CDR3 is TGTGCCAGCAGTTCTGTCAGGGGGAATTCACCCCTCCACTTT. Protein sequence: CASSSVRGNSPLHF.

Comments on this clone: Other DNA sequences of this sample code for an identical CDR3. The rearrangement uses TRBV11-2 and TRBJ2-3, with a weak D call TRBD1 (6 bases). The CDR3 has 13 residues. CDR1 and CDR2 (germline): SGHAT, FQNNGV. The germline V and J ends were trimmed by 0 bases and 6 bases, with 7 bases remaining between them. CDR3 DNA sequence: TGTGCCAGCAGCTTAGATAGGGGGGATACGCAGTATTTT. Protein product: CASSLDRGDTQYF.

The CDR3 nucleotides read TGCGCCAGCAGCCAAGATAAACTAGACAATGAGCAGTTCTTC. Amino acids: CASSQDKLDNEQFF. The V and J genes are TRBV4-1 and TRBJ2-1; TRBD2 is a possible D gene (5 bases). Germline CDR1 MGHRA, CDR2 YSYEKL. The CDR3 is 14 amino acids. Trimming stripped 0 bases from V and 5 bases from J, with 8 bases between.

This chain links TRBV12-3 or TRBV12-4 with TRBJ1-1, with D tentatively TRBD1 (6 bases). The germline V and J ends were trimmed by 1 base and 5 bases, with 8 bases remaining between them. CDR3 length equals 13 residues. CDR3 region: CASSLDRETEAFF. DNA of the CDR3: TGTGCCAGCAGTTTAGACAGGGAGACTGAAGCTTTCTTT.

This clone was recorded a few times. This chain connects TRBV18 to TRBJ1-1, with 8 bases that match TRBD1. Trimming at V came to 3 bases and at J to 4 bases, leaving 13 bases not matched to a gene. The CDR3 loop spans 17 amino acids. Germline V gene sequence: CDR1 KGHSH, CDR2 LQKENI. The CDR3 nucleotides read TGTGCCAGCTCACCCCGGACAGGGAGTTTCGGTGGCACTGAAGCTTTCTTT. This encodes CASSPRTGSFGGTEAFF. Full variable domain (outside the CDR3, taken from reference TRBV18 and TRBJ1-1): NAGVMQNPRHLVRRRGQEARLRCSPMKGHSHVYWYRQLPEEGLKFMVYLQKENIIDESGMPKERFSAEFPKEGPSILRIQQVVRGDSAAYFCASSPRTGSFGGTEAFFGQGTRLTVV.

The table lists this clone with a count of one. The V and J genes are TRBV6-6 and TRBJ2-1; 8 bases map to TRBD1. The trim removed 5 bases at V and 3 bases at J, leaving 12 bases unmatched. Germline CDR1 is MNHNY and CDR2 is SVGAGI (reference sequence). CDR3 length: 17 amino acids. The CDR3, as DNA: TGTGCCAGCAGTCTTGCAGGTACAGGGGGTGTCTACAATGAGCAGTTCTTC. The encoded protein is CASSLAGTGGVYNEQFF.

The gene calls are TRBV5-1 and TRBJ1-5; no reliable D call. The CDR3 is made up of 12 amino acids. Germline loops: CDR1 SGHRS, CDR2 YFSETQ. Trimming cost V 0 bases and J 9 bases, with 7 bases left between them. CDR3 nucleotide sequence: TGCGCCAGCAGCTTGGATAGAGGGCCCCAGCATTTT. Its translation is CASSLDRGPQHF. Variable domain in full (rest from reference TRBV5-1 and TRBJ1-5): KAGVTQTPRYLIKTRGQQVTLSCSPISGHRSVSWYQQTPGQGLQFLFEYFSETQRNKGNFPGRFSGRQFSNSRSEMNVSTLELGDSALYLCASSLDRGPQHFGDGTRLSIL.

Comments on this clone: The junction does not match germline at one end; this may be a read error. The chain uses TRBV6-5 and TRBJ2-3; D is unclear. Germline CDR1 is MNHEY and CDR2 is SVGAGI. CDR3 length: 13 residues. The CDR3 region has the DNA TGTGCCAGGAGTTACAGCAGCACAGATACGCAGTATTTT. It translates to CARSYSSTDTQYF.

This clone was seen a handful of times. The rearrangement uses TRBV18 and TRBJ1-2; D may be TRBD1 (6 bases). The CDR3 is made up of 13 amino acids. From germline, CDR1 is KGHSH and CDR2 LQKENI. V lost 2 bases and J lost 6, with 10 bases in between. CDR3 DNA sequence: TGTGCCAGCTCACCAATCAGGGGAGATGGCTACACCTTC. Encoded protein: CASSPIRGDGYTF. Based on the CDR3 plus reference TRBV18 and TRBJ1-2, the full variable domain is NAGVMQNPRHLVRRRGQEARLRCSPMKGHSHVYWYRQLPEEGLKFMVYLQKENIIDESGMPKERFSAEFPKEGPSILRIQQVVRGDSAAYFCASSPIRGDGYTFGSGTRLTVV.

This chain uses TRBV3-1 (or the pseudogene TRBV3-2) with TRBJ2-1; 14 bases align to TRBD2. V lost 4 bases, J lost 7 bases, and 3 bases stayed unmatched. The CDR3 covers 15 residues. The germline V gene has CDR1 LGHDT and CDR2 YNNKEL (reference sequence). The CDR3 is CASSPGLAGGNEQFF. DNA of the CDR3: TGTGCCAGCAGCCCCGGACTAGCGGGGGGTAATGAGCAGTTCTTC.

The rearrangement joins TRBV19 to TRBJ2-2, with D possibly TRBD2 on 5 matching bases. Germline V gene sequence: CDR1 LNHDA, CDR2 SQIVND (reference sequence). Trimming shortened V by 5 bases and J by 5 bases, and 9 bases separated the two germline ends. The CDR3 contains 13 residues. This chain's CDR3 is CASSEGWTGELFF. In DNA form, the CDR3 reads TGTGCCAGTAGTGAGGGTTGGACCGGGGAGCTGTTTTTT.

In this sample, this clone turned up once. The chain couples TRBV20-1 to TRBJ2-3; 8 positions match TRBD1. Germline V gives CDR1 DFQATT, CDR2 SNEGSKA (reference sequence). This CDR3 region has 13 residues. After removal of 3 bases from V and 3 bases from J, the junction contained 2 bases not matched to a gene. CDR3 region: CSASQGATDTQYF. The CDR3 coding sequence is TGCAGTGCTAGTCAGGGGGCAACAGATACGCAGTATTTT.

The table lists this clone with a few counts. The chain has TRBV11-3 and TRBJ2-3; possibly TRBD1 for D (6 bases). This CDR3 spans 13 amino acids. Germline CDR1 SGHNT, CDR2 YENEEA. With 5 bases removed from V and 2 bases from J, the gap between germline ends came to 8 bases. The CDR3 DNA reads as TGTGCCAGCAGCCCAGGGGTCACAGATACGCAGTATTTT. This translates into CASSPGVTDTQYF. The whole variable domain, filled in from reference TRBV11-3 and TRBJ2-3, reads EAGVVQSPRYKIIEKKQPVAFWCNPISGHNTLYWYLQNLGQGPELLIRYENEEAVDDSQLPKDRFSAERLKGVDSTLKIQPAELGDSAVYLCASSPGVTDTQYFGPGTRLTVL.

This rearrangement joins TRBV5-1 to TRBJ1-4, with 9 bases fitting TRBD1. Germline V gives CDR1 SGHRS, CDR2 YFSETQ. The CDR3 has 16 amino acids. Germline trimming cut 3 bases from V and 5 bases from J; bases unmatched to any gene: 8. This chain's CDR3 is CASSSRRQGGNEKLFF. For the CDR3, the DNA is TGCGCCAGCAGCTCACGTCGACAGGGGGGGAATGAAAAACTGTTTTTT.